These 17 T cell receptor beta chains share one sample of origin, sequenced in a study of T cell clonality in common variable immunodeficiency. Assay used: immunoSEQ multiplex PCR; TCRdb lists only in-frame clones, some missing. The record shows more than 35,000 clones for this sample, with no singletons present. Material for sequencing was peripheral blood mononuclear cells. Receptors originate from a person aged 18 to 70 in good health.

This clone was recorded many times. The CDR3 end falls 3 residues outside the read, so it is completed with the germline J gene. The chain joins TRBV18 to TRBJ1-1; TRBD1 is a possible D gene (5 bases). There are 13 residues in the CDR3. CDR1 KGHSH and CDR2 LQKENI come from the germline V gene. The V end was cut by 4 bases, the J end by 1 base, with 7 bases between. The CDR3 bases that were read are TGTGCCAGCTCACAGGACAAGAACACTGAA. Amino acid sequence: CASSQDKNTE. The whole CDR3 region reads CASSQDKNTEAFF.

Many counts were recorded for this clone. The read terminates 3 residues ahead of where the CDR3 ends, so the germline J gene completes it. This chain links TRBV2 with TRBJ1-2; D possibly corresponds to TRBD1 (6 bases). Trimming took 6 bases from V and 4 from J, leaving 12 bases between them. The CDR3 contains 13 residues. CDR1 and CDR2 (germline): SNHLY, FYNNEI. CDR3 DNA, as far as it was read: TGTGCCAGCAGGGACCCAGGGGCCTATGGC. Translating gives CASRDPGAYG. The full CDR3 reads CASRDPGAYGYTF.

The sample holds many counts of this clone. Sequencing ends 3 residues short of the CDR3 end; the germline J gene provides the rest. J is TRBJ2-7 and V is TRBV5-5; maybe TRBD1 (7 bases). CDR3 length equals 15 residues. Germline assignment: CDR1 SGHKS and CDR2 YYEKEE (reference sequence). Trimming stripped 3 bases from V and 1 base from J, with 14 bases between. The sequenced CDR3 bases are TGTGCCAGCAGCTCCCAGGGGGGCTCTTCCTACGAG. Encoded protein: CASSSQGGSSYE. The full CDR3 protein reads CASSSQGGSSYEQYF.

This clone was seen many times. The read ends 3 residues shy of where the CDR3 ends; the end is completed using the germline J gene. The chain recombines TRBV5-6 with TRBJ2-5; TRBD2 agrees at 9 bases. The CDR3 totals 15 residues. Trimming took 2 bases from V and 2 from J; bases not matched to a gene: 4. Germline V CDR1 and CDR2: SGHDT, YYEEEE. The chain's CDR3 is CASSLRLAGQETQYF. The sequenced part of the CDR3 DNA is TGTGCCAGCAGCTTACGGCTAGCGGGGCAAGAGACC.

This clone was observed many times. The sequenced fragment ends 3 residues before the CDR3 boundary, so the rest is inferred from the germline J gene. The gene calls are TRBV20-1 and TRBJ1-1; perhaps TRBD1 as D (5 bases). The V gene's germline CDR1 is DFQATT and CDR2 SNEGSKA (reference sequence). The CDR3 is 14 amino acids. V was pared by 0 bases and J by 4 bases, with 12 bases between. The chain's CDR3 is CSARDSGGGTEAFF. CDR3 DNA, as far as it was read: TGCAGTGCTAGAGATTCGGGGGGAGGCACTGAA.

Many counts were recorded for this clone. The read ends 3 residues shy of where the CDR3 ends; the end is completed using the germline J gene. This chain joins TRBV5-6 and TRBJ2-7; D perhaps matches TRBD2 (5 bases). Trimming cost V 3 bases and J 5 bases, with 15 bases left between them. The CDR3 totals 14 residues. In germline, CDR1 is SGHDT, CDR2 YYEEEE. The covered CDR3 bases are TGTGCCAGCAGCTCACGGTCGGGGTTCCACGAG. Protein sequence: CASSSRSGFHE. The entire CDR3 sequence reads CASSSRSGFHEQYF.

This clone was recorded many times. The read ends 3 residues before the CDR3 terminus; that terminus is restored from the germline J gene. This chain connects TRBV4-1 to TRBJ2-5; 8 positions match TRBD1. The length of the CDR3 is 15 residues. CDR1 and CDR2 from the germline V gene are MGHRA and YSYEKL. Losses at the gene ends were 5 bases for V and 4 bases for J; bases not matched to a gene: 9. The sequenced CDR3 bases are TGCGCCAGCAGCTTAGAGGACAGGGTTGTAGAGACC. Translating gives CASSLEDRVVET. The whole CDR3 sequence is CASSLEDRVVETQYF.

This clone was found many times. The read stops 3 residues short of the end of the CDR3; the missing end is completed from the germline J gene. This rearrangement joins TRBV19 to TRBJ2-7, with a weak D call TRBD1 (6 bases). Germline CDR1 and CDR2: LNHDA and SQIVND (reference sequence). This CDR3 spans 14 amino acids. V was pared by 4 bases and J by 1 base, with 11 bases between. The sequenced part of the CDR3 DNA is TGTGCCAGTAGTACCCAGACAGGATCCTACGAG. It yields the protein CASSTQTGSYE. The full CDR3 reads CASSTQTGSYEQYF.

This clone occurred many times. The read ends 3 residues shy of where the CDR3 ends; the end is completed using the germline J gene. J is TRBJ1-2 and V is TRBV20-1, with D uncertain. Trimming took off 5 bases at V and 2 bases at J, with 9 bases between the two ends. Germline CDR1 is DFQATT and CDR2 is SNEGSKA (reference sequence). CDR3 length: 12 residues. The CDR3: CSALQRNYGYTF. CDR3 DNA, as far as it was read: TGCAGTGCTCTACAGAGAAACTATGGC.

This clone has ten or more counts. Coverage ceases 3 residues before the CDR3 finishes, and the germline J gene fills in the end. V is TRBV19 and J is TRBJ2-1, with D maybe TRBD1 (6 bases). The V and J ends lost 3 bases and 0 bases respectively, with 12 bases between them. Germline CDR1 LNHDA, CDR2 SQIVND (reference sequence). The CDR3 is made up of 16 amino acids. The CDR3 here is CASSISGAGSYNEQFF. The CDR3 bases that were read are TGTGCCAGTAGTATCTCAGGGGCCGGCTCCTACAATGAG.

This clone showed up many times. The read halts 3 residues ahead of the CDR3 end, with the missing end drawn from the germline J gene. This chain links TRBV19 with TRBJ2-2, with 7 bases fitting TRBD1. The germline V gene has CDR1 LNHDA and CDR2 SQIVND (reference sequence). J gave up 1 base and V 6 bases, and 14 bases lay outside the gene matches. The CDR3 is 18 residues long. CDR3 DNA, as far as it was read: TGTGCCAGTAGGAACCACAGGGGATCGCGTGGGAACACCGGGGAG. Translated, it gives CASRNHRGSRGNTGE. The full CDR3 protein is CASRNHRGSRGNTGELFF.

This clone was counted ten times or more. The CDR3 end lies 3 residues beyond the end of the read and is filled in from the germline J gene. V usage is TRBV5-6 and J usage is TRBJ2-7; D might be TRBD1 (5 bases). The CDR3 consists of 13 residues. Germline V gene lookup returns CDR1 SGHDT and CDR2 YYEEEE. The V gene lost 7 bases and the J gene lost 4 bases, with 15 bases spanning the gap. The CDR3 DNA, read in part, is TGTGCCAGCGGCCAGGTAGGGGTTTACGAG. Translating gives CASGQVGVYE. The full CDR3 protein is CASGQVGVYEQYF. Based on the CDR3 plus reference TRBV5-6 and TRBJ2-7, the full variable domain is DAGVTQSPTHLIKTRGQQVTLRCSPKSGHDTVSWYQQALGQGPQFIFQYYEEEERQRGNFPDRFSGHQFPNYSSELNVNALLLGDSALYLCASGQVGVYEQYFGPGTRLTVT.

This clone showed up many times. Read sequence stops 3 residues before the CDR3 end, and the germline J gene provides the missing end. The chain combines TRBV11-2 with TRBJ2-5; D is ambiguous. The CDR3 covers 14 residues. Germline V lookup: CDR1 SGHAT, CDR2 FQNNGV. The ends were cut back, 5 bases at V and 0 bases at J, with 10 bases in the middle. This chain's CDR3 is CASSPPEHQETQYF. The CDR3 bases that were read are TGTGCCAGCAGCCCCCCAGAACACCAAGAGACC.

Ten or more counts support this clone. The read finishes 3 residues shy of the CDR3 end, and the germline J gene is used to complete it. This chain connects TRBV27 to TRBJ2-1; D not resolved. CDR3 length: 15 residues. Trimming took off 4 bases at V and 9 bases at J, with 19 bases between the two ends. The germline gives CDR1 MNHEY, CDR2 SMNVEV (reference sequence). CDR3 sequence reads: CASSSPGALHTEQFF. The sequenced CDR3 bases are TGTGCCAGCAGTTCCCCCGGAGCGTTACACACTGAG.

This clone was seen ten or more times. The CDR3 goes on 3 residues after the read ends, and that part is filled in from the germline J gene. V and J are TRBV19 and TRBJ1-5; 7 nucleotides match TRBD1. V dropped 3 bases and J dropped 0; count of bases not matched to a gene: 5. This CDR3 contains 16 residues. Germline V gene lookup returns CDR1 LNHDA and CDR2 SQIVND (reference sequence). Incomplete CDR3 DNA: TGTGCCAGTAGTATTGAGGGGGCGCGTAGCAATCAGCCC. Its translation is CASSIEGARSNQP. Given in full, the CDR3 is CASSIEGARSNQPQHF.

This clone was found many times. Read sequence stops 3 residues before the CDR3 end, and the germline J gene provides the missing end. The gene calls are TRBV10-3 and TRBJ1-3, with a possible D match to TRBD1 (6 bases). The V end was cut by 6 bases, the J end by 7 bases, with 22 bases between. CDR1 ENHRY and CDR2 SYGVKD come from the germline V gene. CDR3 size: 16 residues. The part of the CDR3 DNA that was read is TGTGCCATCAGACCCGAGGAAACAGGGTTTCGGAACACC. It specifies CAIRPEETGFRNT. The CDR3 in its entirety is CAIRPEETGFRNTIYF.

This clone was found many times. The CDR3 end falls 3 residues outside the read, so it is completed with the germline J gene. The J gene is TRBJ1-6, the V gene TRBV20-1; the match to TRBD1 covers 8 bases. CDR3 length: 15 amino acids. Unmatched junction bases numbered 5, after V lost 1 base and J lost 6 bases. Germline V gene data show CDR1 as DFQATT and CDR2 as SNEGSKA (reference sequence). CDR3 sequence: CSARGVDRGNSPLHF. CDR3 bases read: TGCAGTGCTAGAGGAGTAGACAGGGGTAATTCACCC.